The 15 T cell receptor beta chains below all came from one sample that was sequenced in a study of blood T cell repertoires in COVID-19 (dated by TCRdb to the early 2020s). The library was generated by the immunoSEQ multiplex PCR assay. Imported from immuneACCESS, the table was reduced by TCRdb to in-frame sequences with V and J called. These copies leave out some clones; in studies compared against another copy, an unresolved V gene accounts for under half, and the cause of the remainder is not known. Across this sample there are about 240,000 clones, with about 90% seen only once. Around 6.9% of the sample is held by the ten biggest clonotypes. The sequencing input was peripheral blood. These receptor sequences come from a man aged 60 to 69 who had recovered from COVID-19.

The genes are TRBV12-5 and TRBJ2-5; 8 nucleotides align to TRBD2. Germline loops: CDR1 LGHNT, CDR2 FRNRAP. The J segment lost 7 bases and the V segment lost 0 bases, leaving 7 bases of the junction unmatched. This CDR3 has 15 residues. The CDR3 protein is CASGLVYKRGLTQYF. The CDR3 DNA reads as TGTGCTAGTGGTTTGGTTTATAAGCGGGGGTTGACCCAGTACTTC.

This chain connects TRBV5-5 to TRBJ2-1, with TRBD1 matching 8 bases. The germline V gene encodes CDR1 SGHKS and CDR2 YYEKEE (reference sequence). CDR3 length: 16 amino acids. V lost 1 base, J lost 5 bases, and 8 bases stayed unmatched. The DNA for the CDR3 is TGTGCCAGCAGCTTGTCGGGACAGGCCCCCCACAATGAGCAGTTCTTC. Amino acid sequence: CASSLSGQAPHNEQFF.

The chain links TRBV19 to TRBJ1-2; D not certain. The V end lost 0 bases, the J end lost 8 bases, and 10 bases lay between the germline ends. The CDR3 sequence is 13 residues long. Germline CDR1 LNHDA, CDR2 SQIVND (reference sequence). The CDR3 here is CASSIERSRGYTF. The CDR3 DNA reads TGTGCCAGTAGTATAGAACGTTCGAGGGGCTACACCTTC.

This clone appeared once. The chain links TRBV19 to TRBJ2-3; TRBD2 is a possible D gene (7 bases). V was shortened by 6 bases and J by 3 bases, with 19 bases between the two germline ends. The CDR3 length is 16 residues. Germline V gene data show CDR1 as LNHDA and CDR2 as SQIVND (reference sequence). CDR3 protein: CASRHLPGRGTDTQYF. The DNA of the CDR3 is TGTGCCAGTAGGCATCTACCAGGGAGGGGGACAGATACGCAGTATTTT.

The chain joins TRBV29-1 to TRBJ1-1, with a tentative D call TRBD1 (5 bases). The CDR3 totals 12 residues. The V gene's germline CDR1 is SQVTM and CDR2 ANQGSEA. Trimming pared 6 bases from V and 7 bases from J, leaving 15 bases between. The CDR3 sequence is CSVAHGGFEAFF. The DNA for the CDR3 is TGCAGCGTGGCCCACGGGGGTTTTGAAGCTTTCTTT.

The chain uses TRBV30 and TRBJ2-7; D is perhaps TRBD2 (5 bases). V lost 2 bases and J 4 bases, leaving 12 bases between the germline ends. The CDR3 totals 13 residues. Per germline, CDR1 GTSNPN and CDR2 SVGIG (reference sequence). The CDR3 coding sequence is TGTGCCTGGAGTCATGCGCGGGCGTACGAGCAGTACGTC. It specifies CAWSHARAYEQYV.

The chain is built from TRBV27 and TRBJ1-3; 8 bases are shared with TRBD1. Germline V CDR1 and CDR2: MNHEY, SMNVEV (reference sequence). The CDR3 extends over 15 amino acids. The V and J ends lost 5 bases and 0 bases, in that order; junction bases with no gene match: 3. CDR3 loop: CASSPDRGSGNTIYF. CDR3 sequence (DNA): TGTGCCAGCAGTCCTGACAGGGGCTCTGGAAACACCATATATTTT.

The chain links TRBV11-3 to TRBJ2-7; D might be TRBD2 (6 bases). Per the germline V gene, CDR1 is SGHNT and CDR2 is YENEEA. The CDR3 consists of 15 residues. V lost 4 bases and J lost 8, with 21 bases in between. The CDR3 region has the DNA TGTGCCAGCAGCTCGCGCCCGGCGGGATTGACGCAGCAGTACTTC. This sequence encodes CASSSRPAGLTQQYF.

The chain combines TRBV7-6 with TRBJ1-2; D gene unclear. The CDR3 consists of 13 residues. Germline V lookup: CDR1 SGHVS, CDR2 FNYEAQ. V lost 1 base, J lost 4 bases, and 7 bases lay in between. The CDR3 loop is CASSLGEVYGYTF. CDR3 nucleotide sequence: TGTGCCAGCAGCTTAGGAGAAGTCTATGGCTACACCTTC. The whole variable domain, filled in from reference TRBV7-6 and TRBJ1-2, reads GAGVSQSPRYKVTKRGQDVALRCDPISGHVSLYWYRQALGQGPEFLTYFNYEAQQDKSGLPNDRFSAERPEGSISTLTIQRTEQRDSAMYRCASSLGEVYGYTFGSGTRLTVV.

This clone was recorded once. V and J are TRBV5-4 and TRBJ2-7; the D gene is possibly TRBD2 (5 bases). V gave up 2 bases and J gave up 1 base, with 13 bases separating them. CDR3 length: 15 residues. Germline assignment: CDR1 SGHNT and CDR2 YYREEE (reference sequence). The DNA for the CDR3 is TGTGCCAGCAGCTTTCACGGACTCGCATCCTACGAGCAGTACTTC. Translated: CASSFHGLASYEQYF.

This sequence joins TRBV6-5 and TRBJ1-4; TRBD1 agrees at 9 bases. CDR3 length: 13 amino acids. Trimming removed 8 bases from V and 8 bases from J; junction bases left unmatched: 6. The germline CDR1 and CDR2 sequences are MNHEY and SVGAGI. CDR3 sequence (DNA): TGTGCCAGCCGGGACAGGGTACGAGAAAAACTGTTTTTT. This sequence encodes CASRDRVREKLFF.

This rearrangement joins TRBV5-8 to TRBJ2-7; no clear D gene. Germline V gives CDR1 SGHTS, CDR2 YDEGEE. The CDR3 consists of 15 residues. With 1 base removed from V and 2 bases from J, the gap between germline ends came to 13 bases. Written as DNA, the CDR3 is TGTGCCAGCAGCTTGTACGACGGGTTCGCCTACGAGCAGTACTTC. Amino acid sequence: CASSLYDGFAYEQYF.

V usage is TRBV4-1 and J usage is TRBJ1-3; no reliable D call. Trimming removed 1 base at V and 0 bases at J, with 16 bases between. CDR1 is MGHRA, CDR2 YSYEKL, per germline. This CDR3 comprises 18 residues. Here the CDR3 DNA reads TGCGCCAGCAGCCAAGGACTCCTGAGGAGGCTCTCTGGAAACACCATATATTTT. Protein product: CASSQGLLRRLSGNTIYF.

The chain is built from TRBV9 and TRBJ2-1; tentative D call: TRBD1 (6 bases). Between the trimmed V and J ends, which lost 2 bases and 4 bases, there was a span of 13 bases. The CDR3 is made up of 15 amino acids. Germline values: CDR1 SGDLS, CDR2 YYNGEE. DNA for the CDR3: TGTGCCAGCAGCGTGCAGGGGCTGCATTACAATGAGCAGTTCTTC. Translated, it gives CASSVQGLHYNEQFF.

The chain is built from TRBV11-2 and TRBJ2-7, with 8 nucleotides matching TRBD2. Losses at the gene ends were 1 base for V and 2 bases for J; bases not matched to a gene: 10. The CDR3 has 17 amino acids. Looked up from germline, CDR1 is SGHAT and CDR2 is FQNNGV. The CDR3 DNA is TGTGCCAGCAGCTTAGGCTGGGGGCTAGCGGGTGCCTACGAGCAGTACGTC. Protein sequence: CASSLGWGLAGAYEQYV.